This record covers a single T cell receptor beta chain. What it binds is not known. From germline, CDR1 is SGHRS and CDR2 YFSETQ. The length of the CDR3 is 15 residues. The ends were cut back, 4 bases at V and 3 bases at J, with 14 bases in the middle. It was from 2 million PBMCs stored at -80 C that the unsorted libraries were obtained. These data belong to a study of neurological immune-mediated disorders. Notes on the study in general: Expanded clones shared no CDR3 amino acid sequences across subjects, suggesting private repertoires in all groups.

TCRdb passed the 5' RACE reads through MiXCR, listing each CDR3 protein once. The sample records 17,000 or so distinct CDR3 sequences, roughly a quarter being singletons. The TCR was taken from a man aged 50-60 years with HTLV-1-associated myelopathy (HAM/TSP). Input material: PBMCs. The chain couples TRBV5-1 to TRBJ1-5; D is perhaps TRBD1 (5 bases). The CDR3, as DNA: TGCGCCAGCAGCCCCGGGGGGGGAGACAATCAGCCCCAGCATTTT. Its protein is CASSPGGGDNQPQHF.